The 28 T cell receptor beta chains below were found in one sample sequenced in a study of blood T cell repertoires in COVID-19. Only in-frame clones appear in the TCRdb table, and some are missing; sequencing was by immunoSEQ multiplex PCR. The sample has about 250,000 clones, approximately 80% seen once. Input material: peripheral blood. The source of these receptors is a man older than 75 with acute or convalescent COVID-19.

A few counts support this clone. This chain joins TRBV20-1 and TRBJ1-6; TRBD1 matches 8 bases. V dropped 3 bases and J dropped 7; count of bases not matched to a gene: 2. This CDR3 has 13 amino acids. Per the germline V gene, CDR1 is DFQATT and CDR2 is SNEGSKA (reference sequence). The CDR3 nucleotides are TGCAGTGCTAGTCGGGACAGGAATTCACCCCTCCACTTT. Its protein product is CSASRDRNSPLHF.

The rearrangement links TRBV6-5 to TRBJ2-2; 8 bases map to TRBD1. V lost 7 bases, J lost 0 bases, and 1 base stayed unmatched. Germline values: CDR1 MNHEY, CDR2 SVGAGI. CDR3 length equals 14 residues. CDR3 sequence: CASTGQANTGELFF. DNA of the CDR3: TGTGCCAGCACGGGACAGGCGAACACCGGGGAGCTGTTTTTT.

The chain joins TRBV7-8 to TRBJ2-3, with D possibly TRBD1 on 6 matching bases. The V gene lost 4 bases and the J gene lost 2 bases, with 19 bases spanning the gap. The germline V gene encodes CDR1 SGHVS and CDR2 FQNEAQ. The length of the CDR3 is 17 residues. CDR3 loop: CASSSLRSGGYTDTQYF. The CDR3 nucleotides read TGTGCCAGCAGCTCCCTCCGTAGTGGGGGCTACACAGATACGCAGTATTTT.

This clone has more than one count but fewer than ten. V is TRBV6-5 and J is TRBJ2-2; D might be TRBD1 (6 bases). The CDR3 length is 14 residues. Germline CDR1 is MNHEY and CDR2 is SVGAGI. V was cut by 6 bases and J by 5 bases, with 13 bases left in between. Here the CDR3 DNA reads TGTGCCAGCAGATGGACAGCTACGACCGGGGAGCTGTTTTTT. Its protein product is CASRWTATTGELFF.

This clone was detected only once. J is TRBJ1-2 and V is TRBV2; possible D gene TRBD1, 6 bases. The CDR3 extends over 15 amino acids. Per the germline V gene, CDR1 is SNHLY and CDR2 is FYNNEI. Trimming stripped 6 bases from V and 4 bases from J, with 18 bases between. This CDR3 reads CASSLDRSDSYGYTF. CDR3 DNA: TGTGCCAGCAGCTTGGACAGATCTGACTCCTATGGCTACACCTTC.

The rearrangement joins TRBV4-1 to TRBJ2-1; 8 bases map to TRBD2. In germline, CDR1 is MGHRA, CDR2 YSYEKL. Trimming cost V 1 base and J 0 bases; bases outside gene matches: 2. This CDR3 has 16 amino acids. This CDR3 reads CASSQVSGSSYNEQFF. CDR3 nucleotide sequence: TGCGCCAGCAGCCAAGTAAGCGGGAGCTCCTACAATGAGCAGTTCTTC.

V is TRBV24-1 and J is TRBJ2-1; no clear D. Germline assignment: CDR1 KGHDR and CDR2 SFDVKD. This CDR3 has 14 amino acids. Trimming took 4 bases from V and 6 from J, leaving 12 bases between them. CDR3 in DNA: TGTGCCACCAGTGACTTCCCCCGTATCAATGAGCAGTTCTTC. It is translated as CATSDFPRINEQFF.

The J gene is TRBJ1-2, the V gene TRBV28; tentative D call: TRBD1 (5 bases). Trimming removed 2 bases at V and 4 bases at J, with 20 bases between. The CDR3 sequence is 17 residues long. Per the germline V gene, CDR1 is MDHEN and CDR2 is SYDVKM. The CDR3 spells CASSLQGRGYLGYGYTF. CDR3 sequence (DNA): TGTGCCAGCAGTTTACAGGGCCGAGGCTATTTGGGCTATGGCTACACCTTC.

In its sample, this clone was seen once. V gene TRBV12-3 or TRBV12-4 combines with J gene TRBJ1-5; 8 bases agree with TRBD1. The CDR3 has 13 residues. The V segment lost 6 bases and the J segment 5 bases; nucleotides outside the gene matches: 3. This CDR3 reads CASSPGGYQPQHF. The CDR3, as DNA: TGTGCCAGCAGCCCAGGGGGCTATCAGCCCCAGCATTTT.

The chain recombines TRBV18 with TRBJ1-2; TRBD1 agrees at 10 bases. This CDR3 is 15 amino acids long. Unmatched junction bases numbered 4, after V lost 2 bases and J lost 4 bases. The germline CDR1 and CDR2 sequences are KGHSH and LQKENI. This CDR3 is CASSPGTGDAYGYTF. CDR3 coding DNA: TGTGCCAGCTCACCAGGGACAGGGGACGCCTATGGCTACACCTTC.

The V gene is TRBV5-1, the J gene TRBJ2-1, with D maybe TRBD1 (6 bases). This CDR3 has 12 residues. Germline-derived CDR1 and CDR2 are SGHRS and YFSETQ. Trimming shortened V by 4 bases and J by 9 bases, and 11 bases separated the two germline ends. CDR3 amino acids: CASSLRGAEQFF. The CDR3 DNA sequence: TGCGCCAGCAGCCTCAGGGGTGCTGAGCAGTTCTTC.

The chain employs TRBV3-1 (or the pseudogene TRBV3-2) and TRBJ2-1; 9 nucleotides align to TRBD2. This CDR3 region has 16 residues. V lost 1 base, J lost 6 bases, and 7 bases stayed unmatched. CDR1 and CDR2 (germline): LGHDT, YNNKEL (reference sequence). This CDR3 is CASSQGEGLAFNEQFF. CDR3 DNA sequence: TGTGCCAGCAGCCAAGGGGAGGGACTAGCCTTCAATGAGCAGTTCTTC.

CDR3 protein: CASSPGGDRKAEAFF. In DNA, the CDR3 is TGTGCCAGTAGTCCCGGCGGCGACAGAAAAGCTGAAGCTTTCTTT. The chain is built from TRBV19 and TRBJ1-1; tentatively, D is TRBD1 (5 bases). V shed 5 bases and J shed 6 bases, with 19 bases lying between them. The CDR3 extends over 15 amino acids. CDR1 LNHDA and CDR2 SQIVND come from the germline V gene (reference sequence).

The chain combines TRBV30 with TRBJ1-1; D is uncertain. Germline V gene lookup returns CDR1 GTSNPN and CDR2 SVGIG (reference sequence). This CDR3 spans 12 amino acids. The V and J ends lost 3 bases and 6 bases respectively, with 11 bases between them. The CDR3 region has the DNA TGTGCCTGGAGAGCGGGAGACCCTGAAGCTTTCTTT. Translating it yields CAWRAGDPEAFF.

In this sample, this clone turned up a few times. The J gene is TRBJ2-7, the V gene TRBV5-4; D might be TRBD1 (5 bases). There are 15 residues in the CDR3. Trimming stripped 0 bases from V and 0 bases from J, with 10 bases between. Per germline, CDR1 SGHNT and CDR2 YYREEE (reference sequence). CDR3 bases: TGTGCCAGCAGCTTGGAACAGGCCTTCTCCTACGAGCAGTACTTC. Its translation: CASSLEQAFSYEQYF.

CDR3 nucleotide sequence: TGTGCCAGCAGTTCCGGACAGTCCTACGAGCAGTACTTC. This sequence encodes CASSSGQSYEQYF. V and J are TRBV28 and TRBJ2-7; TRBD1 might be the D (6 bases). V dropped 4 bases and J dropped 1 base, with 8 bases sitting between them. Germline assignment: CDR1 MDHEN and CDR2 SYDVKM. This CDR3 spans 13 amino acids.

The V gene is TRBV30, the J gene TRBJ2-5; TRBD2 aligns across 7 bases. The CDR3 spans 13 residues. V shed 1 base, J shed 6 bases, and the junction held 5 bases outside the gene matches. Germline CDR1 GTSNPN, CDR2 SVGIG (reference sequence). The DNA for the CDR3 is TGTGCCTGGAGTGCGGGGGGTCGGAAGACCCAGTACTTC. It yields the protein CAWSAGGRKTQYF.

V and J are TRBV5-1 and TRBJ2-1, with 9 positions matching TRBD1. With 2 bases clipped from V and 2 bases from J, the junction kept 8 bases outside the gene matches. The germline V gene has CDR1 SGHRS and CDR2 YFSETQ. The CDR3 length is 17 residues. CDR3 DNA sequence: TGCGCCAGCAGCTTAACCGGGACAGGGTTAACCTACAATGAGCAGTTCTTC. Encoded protein: CASSLTGTGLTYNEQFF.

The chain employs TRBV1 and TRBJ2-1; the table names TRBD2, a call not compared with the DNA. TRBV1 is shown as a pseudogene. The CDR3 runs to 19 residues. CDR3 sequence reads: CTSSRGLAGGPKTVNEQFF. CDR3 DNA sequence: TGCACCAGCAGCCGAGGACTAGCGGGAGGTCCTAAGACGGTCAATGAGCAGTTCTTC.

This chain joins TRBV9 and TRBJ1-6; D remains unclear. The V gene's germline CDR1 is SGDLS and CDR2 YYNGEE. This CDR3 comprises 15 residues. V lost 0 bases and J lost 0, with 4 bases in between. The CDR3 region has the DNA TGTGCCAGCAGCGTAGGAGGCTCCTATAATTCACCCCTCCACTTT. Protein sequence: CASSVGGSYNSPLHF.

CDR3 residues: CASSSPIGRVNSPLHF. The CDR3 DNA sequence: TGTGCCAGCAGTTCCCCGATTGGCAGGGTTAATTCACCCCTCCACTTT. The genes are TRBV27 and TRBJ1-6; D is possibly TRBD1 (5 bases). The CDR3 is 16 residues long. The germline CDR1 and CDR2 sequences are MNHEY and SMNVEV (reference sequence). V was pared by 4 bases and J by 6 bases, with 16 bases between.

Worth noting for this clone: The sample holds other DNA sequences that translate to the same CDR3. The chain couples TRBV9 to TRBJ1-5; no definite D call. CDR3 length: 15 residues. Trimming removed 0 bases at V and 0 bases at J, with 7 bases between. CDR1 SGDLS and CDR2 YYNGEE come from the germline V gene. In nucleotides, the CDR3 is TGTGCCAGCAGCGTAGACAGCTATAGCAATCAGCCCCAGCATTTT. Translated, it gives CASSVDSYSNQPQHF.

Concerning this clone itself: Distinct nucleotide sequences in the sample also encode this CDR3. The chain combines TRBV2 with TRBJ1-4; maybe TRBD1 (5 bases). The germline V gene has CDR1 SNHLY and CDR2 FYNNEI. This CDR3 contains 14 residues. Trimming took 3 bases from V and 5 from J, leaving 10 bases between them. DNA of the CDR3: TGTGCCAGCAGTGAGGTCCGGGGGAATGAAAAACTGTTTTTT. Protein product: CASSEVRGNEKLFF.

A single count supports this clone. The chain employs TRBV30 and TRBJ1-5, with D perhaps matching TRBD1 (5 bases). V lost 0 bases and J 3 bases, leaving 9 bases between the germline ends. CDR3 length equals 14 residues. Germline CDR1 and CDR2: GTSNPN and SVGIG (reference sequence). In nucleotides, the CDR3 is TGTGCCTGGAGTGTCCAGGGATACAATCAGCCCCAGCATTTT. It translates to CAWSVQGYNQPQHF.

The gene calls are TRBV28 and TRBJ2-4; 8 nucleotides line up with TRBD1. This CDR3 spans 15 amino acids. In germline, CDR1 is MDHEN, CDR2 SYDVKM. V dropped 6 bases and J dropped 0; count of bases not matched to a gene: 4. The chain's CDR3 is CASSLTGEAKNIQYF. CDR3 coding DNA: TGTGCCAGCAGCCTGACAGGGGAAGCCAAAAACATTCAGTACTTC.

The rearrangement links TRBV3-1 (or the pseudogene TRBV3-2) to TRBJ2-7; 10 bases align to TRBD1. V lost 4 bases to trimming and J lost 4 bases; unmatched junction nucleotides: 1. The CDR3 covers 13 residues. Germline V gives CDR1 LGHDT, CDR2 YNNKEL (reference sequence). The CDR3 nucleotides read TGTGCCAGCAGCCGGGGACAGGGGTACGAGCAGTACTTC. Translating it yields CASSRGQGYEQYF.

The chain carries TRBV5-4 and TRBJ2-5; D might be TRBD1 (6 bases). Germline CDR1 is SGHNT and CDR2 is YYREEE (reference sequence). CDR3 size: 15 residues. V shed 2 bases and J shed 4 bases, with 15 bases lying between them. The CDR3 region is CASSFGRRGGETQYF. The CDR3, as DNA: TGTGCCAGCAGCTTTGGCCGCCGAGGGGGAGAGACCCAGTACTTC.

The V gene is TRBV5-1, the J gene TRBJ2-5, with D possibly matching TRBD1 (5 bases). This CDR3 has 14 amino acids. The ends were cut back, 0 bases at V and 3 bases at J, with 9 bases in the middle. Germline V CDR1 and CDR2: SGHRS, YFSETQ. The CDR3 DNA reads as TGCGCCAGCAGCTTGGCCAGGGAAAAAGAGACCCAGTACTTC. This sequence encodes CASSLAREKETQYF.